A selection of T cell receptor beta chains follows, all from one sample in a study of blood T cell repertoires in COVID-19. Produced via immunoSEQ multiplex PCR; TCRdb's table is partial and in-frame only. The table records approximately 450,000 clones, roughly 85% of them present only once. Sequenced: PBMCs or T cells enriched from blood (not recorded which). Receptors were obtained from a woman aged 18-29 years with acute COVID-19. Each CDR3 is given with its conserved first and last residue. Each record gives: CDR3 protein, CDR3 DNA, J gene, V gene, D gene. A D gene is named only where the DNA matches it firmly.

CDR3 protein: CASSLSPSGTYEQYF; CDR3 DNA: TGTGCCAGCAGTTTGTCTCCTAGCGGGACCTACGAGCAGTACTTC; J gene: TRBJ2-7; V gene: TRBV27; D gene: TRBD2
CDR3 protein: CASSSRTGPNTGELFF; CDR3 DNA: TGTGCCAGCAGCTCCCGGACAGGTCCGAACACCGGGGAGCTGTTTTTT; J gene: TRBJ2-2; V gene: TRBV7-6; D gene: TRBD1
CDR3 protein: CASSQGGTDTQYF; CDR3 DNA: TGTGCCAGCAGCCAAGGCGGCACAGATACGCAGTATTTT; J gene: TRBJ2-3; V gene: TRBV3-1/TRBV3-2; D gene: -
CDR3 protein: CASSQSGGPYSYNEQFF; CDR3 DNA: TGTGCCAGCAGTCAGAGCGGGGGGCCCTACTCCTACAATGAGCAGTTCTTC; J gene: TRBJ2-1; V gene: TRBV11-2; D gene: TRBD2
CDR3 protein: CAWSVPGVYSNQPQHF; CDR3 DNA: TGTGCCTGGAGTGTACCGGGGGTATATAGCAATCAGCCCCAGCATTTT; J gene: TRBJ1-5; V gene: TRBV30; D gene: -
CDR3 protein: CAIGGQPYEQYF; CDR3 DNA: TGTGCCATCGGGGGACAGCCTTACGAGCAGTACTTC; J gene: TRBJ2-7; V gene: TRBV10-3; D gene: TRBD1
CDR3 protein: CASTPGQGSNQPQHF; CDR3 DNA: TGTGCCAGTACCCCCGGGCAGGGCTCCAATCAGCCCCAGCATTTT; J gene: TRBJ1-5; V gene: TRBV19; D gene: -
CDR3 protein: CASSYGQGYIQYF; CDR3 DNA: TGTGCCAGCAGCTATGGACAGGGTTACATTCAGTACTTC; J gene: TRBJ2-4; V gene: TRBV5-6; D gene: TRBD1
CDR3 protein: CARFNDSSDNSPLHF; CDR3 DNA: TGTGCCAGATTTAACGACAGTTCTGATAATTCACCCCTCCACTTT; J gene: TRBJ1-6; V gene: TRBV6-5; D gene: -
CDR3 protein: CASSPTAGWDEKLFF; CDR3 DNA: TGTGCCAGCAGCCCCACTGCGGGGTGGGATGAAAAACTGTTTTTT; J gene: TRBJ1-4; V gene: TRBV7-9; D gene: -